This TCR beta chain was profiled in a study of shared clonotypes between healthy human individuals. The germline V gene has CDR1 SGHRS and CDR2 YFSETQ. The CDR3 contains 15 residues. V shed 2 bases, J shed 4 bases, and the junction held 6 bases outside the gene matches. Replicate PCRs from sorted subsets contained about 200 ng DNA, which is roughly 30,000 T cell genomes. Here immunoSEQ multiplex PCR was the method, and the copy in TCRdb shows in-frame clones only, minus some. The sample lists 1,500,000 or so clones, roughly 96% occurring once. This TCR came from a man younger than 45 in good health. Sequencing was carried out using naive CD4+ T cells sorted from blood. Documented subset: CD45RA+ positively selected. The chain is built from TRBV5-1 and TRBJ2-1; 7 nucleotides agree with TRBD2. CDR3 sequence reads: CASSFSGLNYNEQFF. In DNA form, the CDR3 reads TGCGCCAGCAGCTTTTCGGGACTAAATTACAATGAGCAGTTCTTC. The complete variable domain, with remaining parts taken from reference TRBV5-1 and TRBJ2-1, reads KAGVTQTPRYLIKTRGQQVTLSCSPISGHRSVSWYQQTPGQGLQFLFEYFSETQRNKGNFPGRFSGRQFSNSRSEMNVSTLELGDSALYLCASSFSGLNYNEQFFGPGTRLTVL.